This T cell receptor (beta chain) was profiled in a study of control samples from healthy donors and cancer patients. Germline values: CDR1 SNHLY, CDR2 FYNNEI. V was shortened by 7 bases and J by 5 bases, with 14 bases between the two germline ends. The CDR3 is 13 amino acids. TCRdb keeps only in-frame clones here, not all; method: immunoSEQ multiplex PCR. The repertoire consists of 93,000 or so clones, with around 88% occurring once and the leading ten covering about a fifth. This clone appeared a single time. The chain combines TRBV2 with TRBJ1-2; D is ambiguous. This clonotype originated in a man between 60 and 75 years old with lung cancer. Sequenced sample: PBMCs. CDR3 in DNA: TGTGCCAGCACCACTACCGAATTGTATGGCTACACCTTC. Amino acids: CASTTTELYGYTF.